This T cell receptor beta chain was recovered during a study of regulatory T cells in long-lasting Graves disease. CDR1 and CDR2 (germline): LNHNV, YYDKDF (reference sequence). The CDR3 consists of 13 residues. V was clipped by 0 bases and J by 1 base, with 4 bases between them. This clonotype was counted at least ten times. Described time point: newly diagnosed GD, antithyroid drugs for less than 3 months. There was RNA extracted from PBMCs, and the TCR library was made from it. The authors built TCR beta libraries using iRepertoire HTBI primers and Arm-PCR of CDR3 regions. TCRdb reprocessed the multiplex PCR reads with MiXCR, giving one entry per CDR3 protein. The table shows 560,000 or so distinct CDR3 sequences, with about 16% occurring only once. In addition, the sample was reused for a study of T cells in Graves' hyperthyroidism and ophthalmopathy. This second study notes: Blood also held most thyroid clonotypes expanded beyond 0.001. The model foresaw ophthalmopathy a median roughly 6.5 months prior to onset.

Sequences were derived from peripheral blood mononuclear cells (PBMCs), sampled at new diagnosis, from a patient treated with antithyroid drugs. The TCR comes from a man aged 18 to 30 with Graves disease. The chain combines TRBV15 with TRBJ2-7, with D unresolved. CDR3 in amino acids: CATSRDQSYEQYF. DNA for the CDR3: TGTGCCACCAGCAGAGATCAATCCTACGAGCAGTACTTC.